This paragraph covers one T cell receptor (beta chain) sequence. Trimming cost V 5 bases and J 6 bases; bases outside gene matches: 13. The CDR3 sequence is 15 residues long. In germline, CDR1 is SGHRS, CDR2 YFSETQ. This entry belongs to a study of shared clonotypes between healthy human individuals. Deep level was the assay's run setting. Method: immunoSEQ multiplex PCR; TCRdb's copy keeps in-frame clones and lacks some. Of around 100,000 clones listed, around 66% were seen once; the top ten hold approximately 25%. Both CD45RO+ cells and CCR7-negative CD45RA+ TemRA cells were combined to make up CD8 memory.

The gene calls are TRBV5-1 and TRBJ1-1, with 7 bases identical to TRBD1. The sequence was obtained from a woman aged 30 to 39 in good health. The sequenced material came from memory CD8+ T cells sorted from blood. Subset denoted: CD45RO+ cells pooled with CCR7-negative TemRA cells. DNA of the CDR3: TGCGCCAGCAGTTCGGTGACAGGGTTAAAAGCTGAAGCTTTCTTT. Its protein product is CASSSVTGLKAEAFF.